This T cell receptor beta chain was captured by sequencing in a study of blood T cell repertoires in COVID-19. The CDR3 has 16 residues. The germline V gene encodes CDR1 LNHDA and CDR2 SQIVND (reference sequence). The V gene end was trimmed by 0 bases and the J gene end by 5 bases; junction bases not matched to a gene: 3. The assay was immunoSEQ multiplex PCR, and TCRdb's table has in-frame clones only and misses some. The top ten clones hold more than 5.5% of a sample with 200,000 to 300,000 clones, 83% of them seen once. J is TRBJ2-2 and V is TRBV19; 10 bases are a match to TRBD2. Sample: peripheral blood. This sequence originates from a human donor in a cohort sampled during active COVID-19. The CDR3 DNA sequence: TGTGCCAGTAGTATAGAGGGGACTAGCGTTACCGGGGAGCTGTTTTTT. Translated: CASSIEGTSVTGELFF.